This T cell receptor (beta chain) was captured by sequencing in a study of blood T cell repertoires in COVID-19. Study at large: Specimens from acute and convalescent COVID-19 originated in the United States, Italy and Spain. The analysed material was cDNA or gDNA that came from T cells, B-cell-depleted T cells, or PBMCs.

Source study methods: The assay estimated nucleated cells by amplifying reference gene primers. This table comes from immunoSEQ multiplex PCR, and its TCRdb copy is limited to in-frame clones, with some not included. From that table come the V and J calls and clone size; the DNA was used to work out D and trimming. The table lists around 300,000 clones, 65% to 90% of them singletons. There are 16 residues in the CDR3. V shed 1 base, J shed 5 bases, and the junction held 9 bases outside the gene matches. Per germline, CDR1 SEHNR and CDR2 FQNEAQ (reference sequence). This chain links TRBV7-9 with TRBJ2-7; 9 positions match TRBD1. This receptor was obtained from a human donor in a cohort sampled during active COVID-19. The sequencing input was peripheral blood. The CDR3 DNA is TGTGCCAGCAGCTTAGTTAGAACAGGGGGCCACAACGAGCAGTACTTC. Protein product: CASSLVRTGGHNEQYF.